The next 3 T cell receptor beta chains were all read from a single sample in a study of T cells after yellow fever vaccination. Via MiXCR, TCRdb re-called the 5' RACE reads, giving one row per CDR3 protein. The data contain approximately 300,000 distinct CDR3 sequences, 7.5% to 9% of them singletons. The material was PBMCs, obtained on the day of the first yellow fever vaccination. These receptors came from a man between 18 and 29 years old who received the YFV17D yellow fever vaccine.

There are many counts of this clonotype. This chain uses TRBV7-9 with TRBJ2-7, with D unclear. CDR3 length equals 13 residues. Trimming took 4 bases from V and 3 from J, leaving 10 bases between them. The V gene's germline CDR1 is SEHNR and CDR2 FQNEAQ (reference sequence). The DNA for the CDR3 is TGTGCCAGCAGCTCCTACAAGGGCTACGAGCAGTACGTC. Its protein is CASSSYKGYEQYV.

This clonotype was seen at least ten times. This chain links TRBV28 with TRBJ2-2; TRBD1 matches at 10 bases. The germline gives CDR1 MDHEN, CDR2 SYDVKM. The length of the CDR3 is 14 residues. Germline trimming cut 3 bases from V and 10 bases from J; bases unmatched to any gene: 5. DNA of the CDR3: TGTGCCAGCAGTTTCGGACAGGGGGGATTGGAGCTGTTTTTT. Amino acid sequence: CASSFGQGGLELFF.

The sample holds a few counts of this clonotype. The chain has TRBV29-1 and TRBJ2-3, with 7 nucleotides matching TRBD1. Germline V CDR1 and CDR2: SQVTM, ANQGSEA. This CDR3 is built from 13 residues. V shed 3 bases and J 1 base; nucleotides not matched to a gene: 1. CDR3 sequence reads: CSVDTGGTDTQYF. The CDR3 bases are TGCAGCGTTGACACAGGGGGCACAGATACGCAGTATTTT.